This TCR beta chain was retrieved from a study of CD8+CD57+ T cells in acquired aplastic anemia. Across the study: Sorted CD4+ and CD8+ cells gave a mean 3.2 ug DNA, range about 0.19 to 27.4 ug.

General observations from the study: It was found that about 31 CD8+ CDR3 sequences were shared between patients and controls. Between the patient and control groups, CD8+ Simpson's diversity did not differ significantly.

The CDR3 contains 15 residues. The V and J ends lost 4 bases and 2 bases, in that order; junction bases with no gene match: 7. CDR1 and CDR2 (germline): GTSNPN, SVGIG (reference sequence). It was patients with CD8+CD57+ cell expansion by flow cytometry who were chosen for sequencing. The blood sampling took place in patients who had so far received no therapy. For CDR3 and TCR beta VDJ profiling, genomic DNA was the template used. TCRdb independently ran MiXCR on the reads; one entry per CDR3 protein. The sample has about 180,000 distinct CDR3 sequences, roughly 63% seen once. This clonotype has more than one count but fewer than ten. The target antigen is unknown.

Sequences were obtained from sorted CD4+, CD8+, or CD8+CD57+ T cells (not recorded which) from PBMCs. This clonotype was sampled from a human donor with aplastic anemia. The chain recombines TRBV30 with TRBJ2-2; 7 nucleotides align to TRBD1. CDR3 protein: CAWIDRVGNTGELFF. CDR3 nucleotides: TGTGCCTGGATAGACAGGGTGGGAAACACCGGGGAGCTGTTTTTT.